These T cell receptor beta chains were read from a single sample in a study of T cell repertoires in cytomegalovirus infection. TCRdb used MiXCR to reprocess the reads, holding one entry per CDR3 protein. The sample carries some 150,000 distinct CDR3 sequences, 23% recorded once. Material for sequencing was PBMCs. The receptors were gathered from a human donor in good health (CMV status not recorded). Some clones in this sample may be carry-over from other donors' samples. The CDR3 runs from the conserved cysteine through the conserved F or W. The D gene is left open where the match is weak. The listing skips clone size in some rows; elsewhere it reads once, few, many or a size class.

CDR3: CASSPTGDRDNSPLHF
DNA: TGTGCCAGCAGCCCTACTGGGGACAGGGACAATTCACCCCTCCACTTT
D: TRBD1
J: TRBJ1-6
size: many
V: TRBV6-5

CDR3: CASSLQLDLDEQYF
DNA: TGTGCCAGCAGTCTCCAACTAGATCTCGACGAGCAGTACTTC
D: -
J: TRBJ2-7
size: -
V: TRBV28

CDR3: CASKGQSGSYNEQFF
DNA: TGCGCCAGCAAGGGGCAGAGTGGCTCCTACAATGAGCAGTTCTTC
D: -
J: TRBJ2-1
size: -
V: TRBV5-1

CDR3: CASSQDRGDLKTQYF
DNA: TGTGCCAGCAGCCAGGACAGGGGGGATTTAAAGACCCAGTACTTC
D: TRBD1
J: TRBJ2-5
size: -
V: TRBV5-4

CDR3: CASSPLRLTGGSYEQYF
DNA: TGTGCCAGCAGCCCCCTCCGATTGACAGGGGGTTCCTACGAGCAGTACTTC
D: TRBD1
J: TRBJ2-7
size: many
V: TRBV7-8

CDR3: CASSRGTVMNTEAFF
DNA: TGCGCCAGCAGCCGGGGCACAGTCATGAACACTGAAGCTTTCTTT
D: -
J: TRBJ1-1
size: -
V: TRBV5-1

CDR3: CASSLGLAGVYEQYF
DNA: TGTGCCAGCAGTTTAGGGCTAGCGGGGGTCTACGAGCAGTACTTC
D: TRBD2
J: TRBJ2-7
size: many
V: TRBV12-3/TRBV12-4

CDR3: CASSDTGAYEQYF
DNA: TGCGCCAGCAGCGATACGGGCGCCTACGAGCAGTACTTC
D: -
J: TRBJ2-7
size: -
V: TRBV5-1

CDR3: CSVLAGGDKNIQYF
DNA: TGCAGCGTTCTAGCGGGGGGGGACAAAAACATTCAGTACTTC
D: TRBD2
J: TRBJ2-4
size: -
V: TRBV29-1

CDR3: CASSEGSSSGANVLTF
DNA: TGCGCCAGCAGTGAAGGGTCATCCTCTGGGGCCAACGTCCTGACTTTC
D: -
J: TRBJ2-6
size: few
V: TRBV5-1

CDR3: CATSRDQRTGGRRGTDTQYF
DNA: TGTGCCACCAGCAGAGATCAGAGAACAGGGGGCAGGAGGGGCACAGATACGCAGTATTTT
D: TRBD1
J: TRBJ2-3
size: -
V: TRBV15

CDR3: CASSRDSLYEQYF
DNA: TGTGCCAGTAGTCGAGACAGCCTCTACGAGCAGTACTTC
D: -
J: TRBJ2-7
size: many
V: TRBV19

CDR3: CASSVISGRYEQYF
DNA: TGTGCCAGCAGTGTGATAAGCGGGAGGTACGAGCAGTACTTC
D: TRBD2
J: TRBJ2-7
size: many
V: TRBV6-1

CDR3: CASSSDATDTQYF
DNA: TGTGCCAGCAGTTCGGACGCCACAGATACGCAGTATTTT
D: -
J: TRBJ2-3
size: once
V: TRBV5-6

CDR3: CATSDRMNTEAFF
DNA: TGTGCCACCAGTGACAGGATGAACACTGAAGCTTTCTTT
D: -
J: TRBJ1-1
size: -
V: TRBV24-1

CDR3: CASSLAGDQQYF
DNA: TGTGCCAGCAGCTTGGCCGGGGACCAGCAGTACTTC
D: -
J: TRBJ2-7
size: few
V: TRBV5-4

CDR3: CASSYSRSGANVLTF
DNA: TGTGCCAGCAGCTACAGCCGCTCTGGGGCCAACGTCCTGACTTTC
D: -
J: TRBJ2-6
size: -
V: TRBV28

CDR3: CASSKSQYQETQYF
DNA: TGTGCCAGCAGCAAGTCCCAGTACCAAGAGACCCAGTACTTC
D: -
J: TRBJ2-5
size: few
V: TRBV13

CDR3: CASSLNGQGPHEQYF
DNA: TGCGCCAGCAGCCTGAACGGACAGGGTCCACACGAGCAGTACTTC
D: TRBD1
J: TRBJ2-7
size: -
V: TRBV5-1

CDR3: CASSLRNQGITEAFF
DNA: TGTGCCAGCAGCTTACGAAACCAGGGGATCACTGAAGCTTTCTTT
D: -
J: TRBJ1-1
size: many
V: TRBV7-8

CDR3: CSVKDRSSAYGYTF
DNA: TGCAGCGTCAAGGACAGGTCCTCGGCCTATGGCTACACCTTC
D: TRBD1
J: TRBJ1-2
size: -
V: TRBV29-1

CDR3: CASSLGMGDREFADTQNF
DNA: TGTGCCAGCAGTTTAGGAATGGGGGACAGGGAATTTGCAGATACGCAGAATTTT
D: TRBD1
J: TRBJ2-3
size: once
V: TRBV28

CDR3: CASSLEVGSTDTQYF
DNA: TGTGCCAGCAGTTTGGAAGTAGGGAGCACAGATACGCAGTATTTT
D: -
J: TRBJ2-3
size: -
V: TRBV2

CDR3: CASSVQQGPGHF
DNA: TGTGCCAGCAGCGTTCAACAGGGCCCGGGGCATTTT
D: -
J: TRBJ1-5
size: -
V: TRBV6-2/TRBV6-3

CDR3: CASSLYGTSGGTYEQYF
DNA: TGTGCCAGCAGTTTATACGGGACTAGCGGGGGGACCTACGAGCAGTACTTC
D: TRBD2
J: TRBJ2-7
size: many
V: TRBV28

CDR3: CASSPRGANPGGRTEAFF
DNA: TGTGCCAGCAGCCCCCGCGGGGCTAATCCAGGGGGAAGGACTGAAGCTTTCTTT
D: TRBD1
J: TRBJ1-1
size: -
V: TRBV7-3

CDR3: CASRGGHPVPGAFF
DNA: TGTGCCAGCAGAGGGGGACACCCCGTCCCAGGAGCTTTCTTT
D: -
J: TRBJ1-1
size: -
V: TRBV12-3/TRBV12-4

CDR3: CAIRDTSVEEAFF
DNA: TGTGCCATCCGGGACACGTCGGTGGAAGAAGCTTTCTTT
D: -
J: TRBJ1-1
size: -
V: TRBV10-3

CDR3: CASSRLAGPTGELFF
DNA: TGTGCCAGCAGTAGACTAGCGGGACCCACCGGGGAGCTGTTTTTT
D: TRBD2
J: TRBJ2-2
size: -
V: TRBV28

CDR3: CASSQFLRDRDGGYTF
DNA: TGTGCCAGTAGCCAATTCCTCCGGGACAGAGATGGAGGCTACACCTTC
D: TRBD1
J: TRBJ1-2
size: -
V: TRBV19

CDR3: CSAGEFGRGPNYGYTF
DNA: TGCAGTGCTGGAGAGTTTGGTAGGGGCCCTAACTATGGCTACACCTTC
D: -
J: TRBJ1-2
size: few
V: TRBV20-1

CDR3: CASSPSGGSSGNTIYF
DNA: TGTGCCAGCAGCCCCTCAGGGGGATCCTCTGGAAACACCATATATTTT
D: TRBD1
J: TRBJ1-3
size: few
V: TRBV28

CDR3: CASSLSGSLSTDTQYF
DNA: TGTGCCAGCAGTCTGAGTGGGAGCCTTAGCACAGATACGCAGTATTTT
D: -
J: TRBJ2-3
size: few
V: TRBV14

CDR3: CASSLGANNSPLHF
DNA: TGTGCCAGCAGCTTGGGGGCGAATAATTCACCCCTCCACTTT
D: -
J: TRBJ1-6
size: many
V: TRBV7-2

CDR3: CSATRTVPNEQFF
DNA: TGCAGTGCCACGAGAACAGTCCCCAATGAGCAGTTCTTC
D: -
J: TRBJ2-1
size: few
V: TRBV20-1

CDR3: CASSSGGVGTEAFF
DNA: TGTGCCAGCAGTTCCGGGGGGGTTGGGACTGAAGCTTTCTTT
D: -
J: TRBJ1-1
size: -
V: TRBV7-3

CDR3: CASSLATGRSNQPQHF
DNA: TGTGCCAGCAGCTTAGCAACAGGGCGTAGCAATCAGCCCCAGCATTTT
D: -
J: TRBJ1-5
size: many
V: TRBV7-9

CDR3: CSVAGPYEQYF
DNA: TGCAGTGTGGCAGGGCCCTACGAGCAGTACTTC
D: -
J: TRBJ2-7
size: -
V: TRBV20-1

CDR3: CASSFYASGSKETQYF
DNA: TGTGCCAGCAGTTTTTATGCTAGCGGGAGTAAGGAGACCCAGTACTTC
D: TRBD2
J: TRBJ2-5
size: -
V: TRBV28